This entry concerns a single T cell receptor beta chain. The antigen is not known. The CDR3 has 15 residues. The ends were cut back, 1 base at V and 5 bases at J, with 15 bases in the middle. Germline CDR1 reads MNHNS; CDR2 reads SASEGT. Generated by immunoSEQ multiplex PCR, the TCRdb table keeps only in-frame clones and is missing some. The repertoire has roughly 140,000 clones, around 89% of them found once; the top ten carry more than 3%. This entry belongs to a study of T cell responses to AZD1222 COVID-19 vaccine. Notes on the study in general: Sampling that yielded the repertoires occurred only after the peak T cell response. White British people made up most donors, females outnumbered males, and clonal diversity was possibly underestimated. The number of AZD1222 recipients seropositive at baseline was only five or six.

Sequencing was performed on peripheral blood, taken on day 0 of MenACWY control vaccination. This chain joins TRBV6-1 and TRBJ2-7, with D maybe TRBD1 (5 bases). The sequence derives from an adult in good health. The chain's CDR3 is CASSEVQARLDEQYF. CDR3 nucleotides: TGTGCCAGCAGTGAAGTACAGGCCAGGTTGGACGAGCAGTACTTC.